This section outlines one TCR beta chain sequence together with its context. The antigen it recognizes is unknown. Base qualities are missing; no much larger clone stands one base away. The record originates from a study of OX40 agonist ivuxolimab in advanced cancers. Concerning the study at large: Ivuxolimab, which targeted the costimulatory receptor OX40 (CD134), was an agonistic, fully human IgG2 monoclonal antibody. Intravenous ivuxolimab was administered to patients every 2 weeks at six dose levels: 0.01, 0.1, 0.3, 1.5, 3 and 10 mg/kg. Of the roughly 52 patients in dose escalation, 19 had hepatocellular carcinoma, about 15 had melanoma, 9 had renal cell carcinoma and 9 had head and neck cancer. The dose-escalation cohort was roughly 80% male with a mean age of about 60 years, ranging from about 20 to 85. Prior anti-PD-1, anti-PD-L1 or anti-CTLA-4 therapy was permitted, and 30% to 45% of dose-escalation patients had received checkpoint inhibitors. Three dose-escalation patients achieved partial responses, one with hepatocellular carcinoma and two with cutaneous melanoma. The purpose of peripheral TCRbeta sequencing was to test whether ivuxolimab changed TCR sequence diversity and led to clonal T-cell expansion. The paper reports the monotherapy dose-escalation portion (N ≈ 50 patients) of the phase I ivuxolimab trial.

For sequencing of the TCRbeta CDR3 region, genomic DNA was extracted from the sorted cells. The immunoSEQ Assay was used for sequencing of TCRbeta CDR3 regions. TCRdb took this table from immuneACCESS and kept in-frame rearrangements with V and J called. Such tables lack part of the clones; where checked against another copy, unresolved V genes explain under half of the gap, and the rest is unexplained. This sample gives 20,000 to 25,000 clones in total; approximately 87% of them show up just once. The top ten constitute approximately 58% of the sample. V loses 2 bases of germline sequence and J loses 9 bases, and the interval between the two ends is 20 bases. The germline V gene provides CDR1 MGHRA and CDR2 YSYEKL. The CDR3 contains 15 residues, cysteine and phenylalanine counted. Just the 45-base CDR3 DNA is kept, in frame starting at base 1. What the research found in general, with its limitations: The antigen specificity of the peripheral T cells that underwent clonal expansion was not determined. In the 0.1-3.0 mg/kg groups, partial responders were among the patients with the lowest normalized peripheral clonal expansion, particularly in CD8+ T cells. At doses of 0.1 to 3.0 mg/kg, clonal expansion of both CD4+ and CD8+ T cells in blood was seen between baseline and week 6. On average, CD8+ T cells showed more expanded clones than CD4+ T cells after ivuxolimab. Low levels of normalized T-cell clonal expansion were also seen in some nonresponding patients.

The trial excluded patients who had a history of autoimmune disease or were on systemic immunosuppression. In every dose cohort, peripheral blood was drawn for TCR sequencing at baseline, cycle 4 day 1, and cycle 7 day 1. The samples were drawn from a first-in-human, open-label, multicenter phase I dose-escalation trial of ivuxolimab. The trial enrolled adults with locally advanced or metastatic head and neck squamous cell, hepatocellular, melanoma or renal cell carcinoma. Before TCR sequencing, CD4+ T cells and CD8+ T cells from peripheral blood were sorted into separate populations. Here the chain combines TRBV4-1 and TRBJ2-7; the D gene could be TRBD1 or TRBD2, each one agreeing over 5 bases. This TCR was recovered from an adult with an advanced solid tumor such as melanoma, head and neck, liver or kidney cancer. This specimen was CD4+ or CD8+ T cells sorted from blood, taken in a trial of the OX40 agonist ivuxolimab. The CDR3 in this case is CASSQTRDPANPQYF. The nucleotides are TGCGCCAGCAGCCAAACCCGGGACCCGGCAAATCCGCAGTACTTC.